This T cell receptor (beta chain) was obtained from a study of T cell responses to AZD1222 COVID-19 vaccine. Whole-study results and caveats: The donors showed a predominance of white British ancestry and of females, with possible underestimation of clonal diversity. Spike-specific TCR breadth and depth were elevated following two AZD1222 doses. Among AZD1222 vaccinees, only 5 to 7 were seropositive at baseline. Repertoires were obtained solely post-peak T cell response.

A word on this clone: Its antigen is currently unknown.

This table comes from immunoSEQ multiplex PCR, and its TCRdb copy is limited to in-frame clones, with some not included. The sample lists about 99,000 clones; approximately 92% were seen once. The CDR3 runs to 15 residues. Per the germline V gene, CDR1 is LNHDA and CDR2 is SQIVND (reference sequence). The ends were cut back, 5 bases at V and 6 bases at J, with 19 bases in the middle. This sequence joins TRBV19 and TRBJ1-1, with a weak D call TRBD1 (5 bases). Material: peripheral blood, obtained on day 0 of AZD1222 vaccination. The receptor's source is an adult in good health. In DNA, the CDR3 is TGTGCCAGTAGTTTGGGCAGGGCAGGCCTCCCTGAAGCTTTCTTT. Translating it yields CASSLGRAGLPEAFF.